This T cell receptor beta chain stems from a study of identifying expanded T cells in peripheral blood. Here immunoSEQ multiplex PCR was the method, and the copy in TCRdb shows in-frame clones only, minus some. Among tens of thousands of clones, roughly 87% were seen once, and the ten largest hold 4.5% to 7%. V lost 0 bases, J lost 7 bases, and 4 bases stayed unmatched. This CDR3 region has 14 residues. The germline V gene encodes CDR1 SGHNT and CDR2 YYREEE (reference sequence). Comment on this clone: The target antigen is unknown.

Study-wide results and limits: Clone count variance between approximately two-week samples rose with total template count. Over around two and four weeks, about 15 and 19 clones changed, versus around 1.3 between replicates.

The chain couples TRBV5-4 to TRBJ1-1; 9 nucleotides agree with TRBD1. Sequences were obtained from blood. The TCR sequence derives from a person aged 18 to 75 in good health. CDR3 in amino acids: CASSLEGQGVEAFF. The CDR3 region has the DNA TGTGCCAGCAGCTTGGAGGGACAGGGAGTTGAAGCTTTCTTT.